Following are 29 T cell receptor beta chains from one sample sequenced in a study of blood T cell repertoires in COVID-19. The table came from immunoSEQ multiplex PCR; TCRdb's copy has only in-frame clones and leaves some out. The sample gives more than 250,000 clones, approximately 83% of which show up once; around 2.1% is in the top ten. Sequenced material: peripheral blood. These receptors all stem from a woman aged 25-40 years who had recovered from COVID-19.

This clone occurred once. The chain combines TRBV10-3 with TRBJ1-6, with 11 bases identical to TRBD1. Unmatched junction bases numbered 3, after V lost 3 bases and J lost 8 bases. CDR1 is ENHRY, CDR2 SYGVKD, per germline. The CDR3 runs to 15 residues. The CDR3 DNA is TGTGCCATCAGTGAAGGGGACAGGGGGTATTCACCCCTCCACTTT. This gives the protein CAISEGDRGYSPLHF.

CDR3 sequence: CASSYPSGEDNEQFF. The CDR3 bases are TGTGCCAGCAGTTACCCTAGCGGGGAGGACAATGAGCAGTTCTTC. The rearrangement links TRBV6-5 to TRBJ2-1; 9 positions agree with TRBD2. V lost 2 bases and J lost 5; bases outside the gene matches: 4. The CDR3 contains 15 residues. The germline gives CDR1 MNHEY, CDR2 SVGAGI.

J is TRBJ2-7 and V is TRBV5-6; 8 nucleotides match TRBD1. Germline-derived CDR1 and CDR2 are SGHDT and YYEEEE. The CDR3 covers 14 residues. Trimming took 2 bases from V and 4 from J; bases not matched to a gene: 5. The CDR3 nucleotides are TGTGCCAGCAGCTTCGGCAGGGGGCGATACGAGCAGTACTTC. Translated, it gives CASSFGRGRYEQYF.

The V and J genes are TRBV4-1 and TRBJ2-7; 7 nucleotides agree with TRBD1. CDR1 MGHRA and CDR2 YSYEKL come from the germline V gene. V shed 5 bases and J 1 base; nucleotides not matched to a gene: 8. The CDR3 sequence is 15 residues long. The CDR3 protein is CASSVVSQGSYEQYF. The CDR3 DNA reads TGCGCCAGCAGCGTTGTATCACAGGGGTCCTACGAGCAGTACTTC.

The V and J genes are TRBV7-9 and TRBJ1-2; unclear D gene. CDR3 length: 13 amino acids. Trimming cost V 6 bases and J 10 bases, with 18 bases left between them. Germline CDR1 is SEHNR and CDR2 is FQNEAQ (reference sequence). The CDR3 here is CASRRGDPRDYTF. The CDR3 nucleotides read TGTGCCAGCAGGCGCGGCGACCCGCGCGACTACACCTTC.

This chain uses TRBV6-2 or TRBV6-3 with TRBJ2-3; 7 bases match TRBD1. Unmatched junction bases numbered 12, after V lost 6 bases and J lost 6 bases. This CDR3 is built from 15 residues. CDR1 MNHEY and CDR2 SVGEGT come from the germline V gene. The chain's CDR3 is CASSGRGRLSDTQYF. The CDR3 bases are TGTGCCAGCAGCGGTAGGGGGCGGCTTTCGGATACGCAGTATTTT.

V is TRBV5-1 and J is TRBJ1-1; D unclear. Germline CDR1 SGHRS, CDR2 YFSETQ. CDR3 size: 14 residues. Trimming cost V 4 bases and J 4 bases, with 14 bases left between them. Here the CDR3 DNA reads TGCGCCAGCAGCCTGGGAGGGAGGCGCACTGAAGCTTTCTTT. It is translated as CASSLGGRRTEAFF.

The V gene is TRBV19, the J gene TRBJ2-6, with TRBD2 matching over 15 bases. Per the germline V gene, CDR1 is LNHDA and CDR2 is SQIVND (reference sequence). This CDR3 contains 19 residues. The V and J ends lost 5 bases and 2 bases, in that order; junction bases with no gene match: 7. In DNA, the CDR3 is TGTGCCAGTAGTCCCTACGGACTAGCGGGAGGGCCTGGGGCCAACGTCCTGACTTTC. This codes for CASSPYGLAGGPGANVLTF.

This clone showed up just a few times. The CDR3 here is CASSLGGTGRLNEQFF. CDR3 coding DNA: TGTGCCAGCAGCTTAGGGGGGACAGGGCGGTTAAATGAGCAGTTCTTC. The chain couples TRBV11-2 to TRBJ2-1; 9 nucleotides agree with TRBD1. This CDR3 is built from 16 residues. The V segment lost 1 base and the J segment 7 bases; nucleotides outside the gene matches: 8. In germline, CDR1 is SGHAT, CDR2 FQNNGV.

This clone was observed a handful of times. The chain recombines TRBV6-4 with TRBJ1-5, with 7 bases aligning to TRBD1. V lost 3 bases and J lost 2; bases outside the gene matches: 4. Per the germline V gene, CDR1 is MRHNA and CDR2 is SNTAGT. The CDR3 runs to 15 residues. DNA of the CDR3: TGTGCCAGCAGTGAATCCGGACAGGGCAATCAGCCCCAGCATTTT. Its protein is CASSESGQGNQPQHF.

The chain has TRBV21-1 and TRBJ2-1; the table's D call of TRBD2 was not tested on the DNA. TRBV21-1 is a pseudogene. There are 16 residues in the CDR3. The CDR3 spells CASSIGTSGFDNEQFF. In nucleotides, the CDR3 is TGTGCCAGCAGCATTGGGACTAGCGGGTTCGACAATGAGCAGTTCTTC.

The gene calls are TRBV4-2 and TRBJ2-1, with a tentative D call TRBD2 (6 bases). In germline, CDR1 is LGHNA, CDR2 YNFKEQ. The V end lost 4 bases, the J end lost 8 bases, and 15 bases lay between the germline ends. CDR3 length: 14 residues. The CDR3 DNA reads as TGTGCCAGCAGCCCCCCGACGGGAGTCCATGAGCAGTTCTTC. Translating gives CASSPPTGVHEQFF.

This clone showed up just a few times. The rearrangement joins TRBV5-1 to TRBJ1-1; D ambiguous. V was shortened by 4 bases and J by 5 bases, with 15 bases between the two germline ends. The CDR3 is 14 residues long. Germline CDR1 and CDR2: SGHRS and YFSETQ. CDR3 coding DNA: TGCGCCAGCAGCCGACTACAAGGAGCGACTGAAGCTTTCTTT. Translated, it gives CASSRLQGATEAFF.

V is TRBV30 and J is TRBJ1-1; D perhaps matches TRBD1 (6 bases). From germline, CDR1 is GTSNPN and CDR2 SVGIG (reference sequence). Deletions cut 4 bases from V and 0 bases from J, with 9 bases between. This CDR3 region has 13 residues. The CDR3 coding sequence is TGTGCCTGGAACCAGGGGATGAACACTGAAGCTTTCTTT. This gives the protein CAWNQGMNTEAFF.

This clone was counted only a few times. Written as DNA, the CDR3 is TGTGCCAGCAGTTTTACCGGGAGGGCCACGGAGACCCAGTACTTC. The encoded protein is CASSFTGRATETQYF. The chain carries TRBV28 and TRBJ2-5; TRBD2 aligns across 8 bases. This CDR3 is built from 15 residues. With 3 bases clipped from V and 5 bases from J, the junction kept 8 bases outside the gene matches. Germline CDR1 and CDR2: MDHEN and SYDVKM. The full variable domain, its missing parts supplied by reference TRBV28 and TRBJ2-5, is DVKVTQSSRYLVKRTGEKVFLECVQDMDHENMFWYRQDPGLGLRLIYFSYDVKMKEKGDIPEGYSVSREKKERFSLILESASTNQTSMYLCASSFTGRATETQYFGPGTRLLVL.

The table lists this clone with a count of one. This chain uses TRBV19 with TRBJ2-1; possible D gene TRBD1, 6 bases. V gave up 3 bases and J gave up 2 bases, with 14 bases separating them. CDR1 is LNHDA, CDR2 SQIVND, per germline (reference sequence). The length of the CDR3 is 16 residues. CDR3 protein: CASSIPPQGPYNEQFF. The CDR3 DNA is TGTGCCAGTAGTATCCCACCACAGGGACCCTACAATGAGCAGTTCTTC.

This sequence joins TRBV28 and TRBJ1-5; tentative D call: TRBD1 (6 bases). In germline, CDR1 is MDHEN, CDR2 SYDVKM. Trimming shortened V by 2 bases and J by 2 bases, and 10 bases separated the two germline ends. This CDR3 contains 15 residues. DNA for the CDR3: TGTGCCAGCAGTTTACAGGGGATTGGCAATCAGCCCCAGCATTTT. Amino acid sequence: CASSLQGIGNQPQHF.

V is TRBV2 and J is TRBJ1-1; TRBD1 is a possible D gene (5 bases). Trimming removed 5 bases from V and 1 base from J, with 8 bases in between. CDR3 size: 13 residues. Germline loops: CDR1 SNHLY, CDR2 FYNNEI. CDR3 sequence (DNA): TGTGCCAGCAGTACCGGACAGAACACTGAAGCTTTCTTT. Amino acid sequence: CASSTGQNTEAFF.

The chain is built from TRBV4-3 and TRBJ1-6; D gene uncertain. Germline V gene sequence: CDR1 LGHNA, CDR2 YSLEER. The CDR3 runs 16 residues. V gave up 1 base and J gave up 0 bases, with 7 bases separating them. Here the CDR3 reads CASSQAAGSYNSPLHF. The CDR3 region has the DNA TGCGCCAGCAGCCAAGCGGCGGGCTCCTATAATTCACCCCTCCACTTT.

V usage is TRBV5-1 and J usage is TRBJ2-3; 12 bases agree with TRBD2. This CDR3 spans 16 amino acids. The V and J ends lost 2 bases and 5 bases, in that order; junction bases with no gene match: 6. Germline values: CDR1 SGHRS, CDR2 YFSETQ. The CDR3 DNA is TGCGCCAGCAGCTTAACTAGCGGGGGGACTAAAGATACGCAGTATTTT. Protein product: CASSLTSGGTKDTQYF.

This clone appeared once. The chain has TRBV28 and TRBJ1-1; no definite D call. The V end was cut by 1 base, the J end by 0 bases, with 12 bases between. This CDR3 is built from 16 residues. Germline-derived CDR1 and CDR2 are MDHEN and SYDVKM. CDR3 amino acids: CASSLSPVVMNTEAFF. The CDR3 coding sequence is TGTGCCAGCAGTTTATCCCCAGTCGTCATGAACACTGAAGCTTTCTTT.

In its sample, this clone was seen once. The V gene is TRBV28, the J gene TRBJ1-1; 11 bases align to TRBD1. J lost 3 bases, V lost 7 bases, and 4 bases had no gene match. The CDR3 has 14 residues. CDR1 and CDR2 (germline): MDHEN, SYDVKM. The CDR3 DNA follows: TGTGCCAGCACCCGGGGACAGGGGGACACTGAAGCTTTCTTT. Its protein is CASTRGQGDTEAFF.

The V call is TRBV19, the J call TRBJ2-5, with TRBD2 as a possible D gene (5 bases). Trimming took off 1 base at V and 5 bases at J, with 8 bases between the two ends. Per the germline V gene, CDR1 is LNHDA and CDR2 is SQIVND (reference sequence). The CDR3 totals 13 residues. DNA of the CDR3: TGTGCCAGTAGTATAGCTAGCTGGGAGACCCAGTACTTC. This codes for CASSIASWETQYF.

The V gene is TRBV28, the J gene TRBJ2-5; D possibly corresponds to TRBD2 (6 bases). Trimming removed 5 bases at V and 5 bases at J, with 15 bases between. This CDR3 is built from 14 residues. CDR1 is MDHEN and CDR2 is SYDVKM in the germline V gene. In nucleotides, the CDR3 is TGTGCCAGCAGTACTCCTTGGGGGGTGGAGACCCAGTACTTC. It codes for CASSTPWGVETQYF.

The chain couples TRBV27 to TRBJ2-1, with D possibly matching TRBD2 (6 bases). CDR1 and CDR2 (germline): MNHEY, SMNVEV (reference sequence). Trimming took 8 bases from V and 2 from J, leaving 13 bases between them. This CDR3 is built from 14 residues. The CDR3 sequence: CASAEGLTYNEQFF. The CDR3 DNA reads as TGTGCCAGCGCGGAGGGTTTAACCTACAATGAGCAGTTCTTC.

This chain uses TRBV3-1 (or the pseudogene TRBV3-2) with TRBJ2-2, with TRBD2 matching over 7 bases. The V gene end was trimmed by 2 bases and the J gene end by 6 bases; junction bases not matched to a gene: 0. The V gene's germline CDR1 is LGHDT and CDR2 YNNKEL (reference sequence). The CDR3 has 13 amino acids. CDR3 sequence: CASSQTSAGELFF. As DNA, the CDR3 is TGTGCCAGCAGCCAAACTAGCGCCGGGGAGCTGTTTTTT.

This clone was seen a few times. This sequence joins TRBV7-2 and TRBJ1-6; D perhaps matches TRBD1 (5 bases). The germline CDR1 and CDR2 sequences are SGHTA and FQGNSA. Trimming shortened V by 6 bases and J by 9 bases, and 12 bases separated the two germline ends. The CDR3 has 13 residues. DNA for the CDR3: TGTGCCAGCAGTTTGGGGCTAAGTTCACCCCTCCACTTT. Amino acids: CASSLGLSSPLHF.

The rearrangement links TRBV13 to TRBJ1-2; TRBD1 matches at 10 bases. CDR3 length equals 15 residues. Germline V gene sequence: CDR1 PRHDT, CDR2 FYEKMQ (reference sequence). V was pared by 5 bases and J by 4 bases, with 7 bases of the junction left unmatched. Here the CDR3 DNA reads TGTGCCAGCAGCCCAGACAGGGGGCGGACCTATGGCTACACCTTC. The encoded protein is CASSPDRGRTYGYTF.

The chain employs TRBV5-4 and TRBJ1-4; 7 bases agree with TRBD1. The CDR3 spans 14 residues. Trimming took 3 bases from V and 4 from J; bases not matched to a gene: 3. Germline V CDR1 and CDR2: SGHNT, YYREEE (reference sequence). The CDR3 protein is CASSYGTDNEKLFF. CDR3 sequence (DNA): TGTGCCAGCAGCTACGGGACAGATAATGAAAAACTGTTTTTT.